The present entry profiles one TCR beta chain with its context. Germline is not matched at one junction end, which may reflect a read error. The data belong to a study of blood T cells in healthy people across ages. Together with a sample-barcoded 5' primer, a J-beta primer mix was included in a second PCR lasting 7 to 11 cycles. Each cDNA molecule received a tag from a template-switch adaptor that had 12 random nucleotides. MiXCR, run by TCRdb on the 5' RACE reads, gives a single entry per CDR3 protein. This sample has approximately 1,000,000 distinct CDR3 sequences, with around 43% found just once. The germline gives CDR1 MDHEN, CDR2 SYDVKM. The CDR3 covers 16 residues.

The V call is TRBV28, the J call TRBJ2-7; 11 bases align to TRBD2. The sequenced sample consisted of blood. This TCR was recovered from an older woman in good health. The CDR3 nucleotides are TGTGCCAGCAGTTTTAGGCTAGCGGGAGGAGACTACGTGCAGTACTTC. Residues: CASSFRLAGGDYVQYF.